What follows are 17 T cell receptor beta chains derived from one specimen sequenced in a study of blood T cell repertoires in COVID-19. This table comes from immunoSEQ multiplex PCR, and its TCRdb copy is limited to in-frame clones, with some not included. The profile shows about 140,000 clones, about 79% of them singletons. Sequenced material: PBMCs or T cells enriched from blood (not recorded which). Receptors were obtained from a woman aged 45-65 years who had recovered from COVID-19.

This clone came up once. CDR3 in amino acids: CASRASGSGKTQYF. In nucleotides, the CDR3 is TGTGCCAGCAGGGCTAGCGGGAGCGGAAAGACCCAGTACTTC. J is TRBJ2-5 and V is TRBV3-1 (or the pseudogene TRBV3-2), with 10 bases identical to TRBD2. After removal of 6 bases from V and 6 bases from J, the junction contained 7 bases not matched to a gene. This CDR3 contains 14 residues. The V gene's germline CDR1 is LGHDT and CDR2 YNNKEL (reference sequence).

The gene calls are TRBV6-6 and TRBJ1-3, with D maybe TRBD1 (5 bases). CDR1 MNHNY and CDR2 SVGAGI come from the germline V gene (reference sequence). V lost 8 bases and J 4 bases, leaving 9 bases between the germline ends. There are 12 residues in the CDR3. The DNA of the CDR3 is TGTGCCAGCGGGGGGTCCGGAAACACCATATATTTT. Its translation: CASGGSGNTIYF.

Only one count was recorded for this clone. This chain connects TRBV3-1 (or the pseudogene TRBV3-2) to TRBJ1-4; 9 bases align to TRBD1. The J segment lost 7 bases and the V segment lost 2 bases, leaving 8 bases of the junction unmatched. Germline CDR1 and CDR2: LGHDT and YNNKEL (reference sequence). The CDR3 covers 16 residues. The CDR3 DNA sequence: TGTGCCAGCAGCCAATTAGAGGGACAGGGCAGTGAAAAACTGTTTTTT. Protein sequence: CASSQLEGQGSEKLFF.

CDR3 bases: TGTGCCAGCAGTTTATCCGGGGACACCCTCTCCTACGAGCAGTACTTC. The encoded protein is CASSLSGDTLSYEQYF. V is TRBV27 and J is TRBJ2-7, with D possibly matching TRBD1 (6 bases). Per the germline V gene, CDR1 is MNHEY and CDR2 is SMNVEV (reference sequence). V dropped 0 bases and J dropped 0 bases, with 12 bases sitting between them. The CDR3 loop spans 16 amino acids.

J is TRBJ2-5 and V is TRBV29-1, with TRBD1 matching over 7 bases. Trimming cost V 7 bases and J 3 bases; bases outside gene matches: 5. In germline, CDR1 is SQVTM, CDR2 ANQGSEA. This CDR3 has 12 amino acids. CDR3 bases: TGCAGCGGAATTGGACAGGAAGAGACCCAGTACTTC. Its protein product is CSGIGQEETQYF.

V is TRBV5-1 and J is TRBJ2-5; the match to TRBD2 covers 10 bases. Germline V lookup: CDR1 SGHRS, CDR2 YFSETQ. Trimming removed 4 bases from V and 6 bases from J; junction bases left unmatched: 12. This CDR3 is 16 amino acids long. CDR3 DNA sequence: TGCGCCAGCAGCCCGTGGGCTAGCGGGGGCTTGAAGACCCAGTACTTC. Translation gives CASSPWASGGLKTQYF.

The rearrangement uses TRBV28 and TRBJ2-2, with D unresolved. V was trimmed by 4 bases and J by 9 bases, leaving 6 bases between them. CDR1 is MDHEN, CDR2 SYDVKM, per germline. This CDR3 comprises 11 residues. CDR3 amino acids: CASSSVRELFF. CDR3 nucleotides: TGTGCCAGCAGTTCAGTTCGGGAGCTGTTTTTT.

This clone was observed a few times. The chain couples TRBV7-6 to TRBJ2-1, with TRBD2 matching 10 bases. The CDR3 runs to 16 residues. V lost 5 bases, J lost 5 bases, and 9 bases stayed unmatched. Germline V gives CDR1 SGHVS, CDR2 FNYEAQ. The CDR3 DNA is TGTGCCAGCAGCCTGATGGGTAGCGGGGGGCACAATGAGCAGTTCTTC. Residues: CASSLMGSGGHNEQFF.

The chain couples TRBV18 to TRBJ1-2; TRBD1 agrees at 8 bases. Germline V gene sequence: CDR1 KGHSH, CDR2 LQKENI. This CDR3 contains 16 residues. V lost 3 bases to trimming and J lost 6 bases; unmatched junction nucleotides: 12. The CDR3 DNA is TGTGCCAGCTCACCTAACGCAGGGGGCTTGCAGGATGGCTACACCTTC. Its protein product is CASSPNAGGLQDGYTF.

The sample holds many counts of this clone. The gene calls are TRBV5-1 and TRBJ1-1; D gene ambiguous. The CDR3 contains 13 residues. V lost 0 bases and J lost 1, with 4 bases in between. Germline CDR1 is SGHRS and CDR2 is YFSETQ. The CDR3 spells CASSLERNTEAFF. In nucleotides, the CDR3 is TGCGCCAGCAGCTTGGAGAGGAACACTGAAGCTTTCTTT.

The CDR3 DNA follows: TGTGCCTGGAGTAAATTTAACACCGACTACAATGAGCAGTTCTTC. Translation gives CAWSKFNTDYNEQFF. The chain employs TRBV30 and TRBJ2-1, with D hard to call. Germline V gene lookup returns CDR1 GTSNPN and CDR2 SVGIG (reference sequence). CDR3 length: 15 amino acids. V was shortened by 2 bases and J by 3 bases, with 14 bases between the two germline ends.

The V call is TRBV18, the J call TRBJ1-1, with TRBD1 matching over 9 bases. Trimming removed 2 bases from V and 0 bases from J; junction bases left unmatched: 4. The CDR3 has 16 amino acids. Germline assignment: CDR1 KGHSH and CDR2 LQKENI. DNA for the CDR3: TGTGCCAGCTCACCAGTGGACAGGGGCTTGAACACTGAAGCTTTCTTT. This codes for CASSPVDRGLNTEAFF.

The V gene is TRBV25-1, the J gene TRBJ1-4; D remains ambiguous. Looked up from germline, CDR1 is MGHDK and CDR2 is SYGVNS. The CDR3 spans 12 residues. Deletions cut 6 bases from V and 10 bases from J, with 12 bases between. The CDR3 coding sequence is TGTGCCAGCAGGACCCTGCGGGGAAAACTGTTTTTT. This sequence encodes CASRTLRGKLFF.

The chain couples TRBV5-1 to TRBJ2-2, with TRBD2 matching 11 bases. The CDR3 spans 17 residues. Germline V CDR1 and CDR2: SGHRS, YFSETQ. The trim removed 1 base at V and 0 bases at J, leaving 2 bases unmatched. The CDR3 sequence: CASSLTLAGANTGELFF. For the CDR3, the DNA is TGCGCCAGCAGCTTGACACTAGCGGGGGCGAACACCGGGGAGCTGTTTTTT.

The CDR3 sequence is CASSERGFVGGRGYTF. CDR3 bases: TGTGCCAGCAGTGAACGAGGTTTTGTGGGGGGACGTGGCTACACCTTC. This rearrangement joins TRBV6-1 to TRBJ1-2, with D maybe TRBD1 (5 bases). V dropped 2 bases and J dropped 7 bases, with 20 bases sitting between them. There are 16 residues in the CDR3. Germline V gene data show CDR1 as MNHNS and CDR2 as SASEGT.

The J gene is TRBJ2-2, the V gene TRBV3-1 (or the pseudogene TRBV3-2); D gene unclear. The V gene's germline CDR1 is LGHDT and CDR2 YNNKEL (reference sequence). V lost 0 bases and J lost 2, with 4 bases in between. This CDR3 has 14 amino acids. CDR3: CASSQDLNTGELFF. The CDR3 DNA is TGTGCCAGCAGCCAAGATCTTAACACCGGGGAGCTGTTTTTT.

Only a few counts were recorded for this clone. V and J are TRBV6-5 and TRBJ2-7, with a possible D match to TRBD1 (6 bases). CDR3 length: 15 amino acids. Between the trimmed V and J ends, which lost 5 bases and 4 bases, there was a span of 18 bases. Germline V gives CDR1 MNHEY, CDR2 SVGAGI. In DNA form, the CDR3 reads TGTGCCAGCAGTCCCCAACAGGGTCTTGGGTACGAGCAGTACTTC. Its translation: CASSPQQGLGYEQYF.